These T cell receptor beta chains were read from a single sample in a study of identifying expanded T cells in peripheral blood. Assay used: immunoSEQ multiplex PCR; TCRdb lists only in-frame clones, some missing. The table records about 91,000 clones, 88% of them present only once. The sample taken for sequencing was blood. These receptors were obtained from a person aged 18 to 75 in good health. Both conserved end residues are part of each CDR3.

TRBV5-6	TRBJ2-7	CASSRGAGGDYEQYF
TRBV18	TRBJ2-2	CASSPGTGVPEGTGELFF
TRBV25-1	TRBJ2-2	CASSTGATNGELFF
TRBV6-4	TRBJ2-3	CASSMAGGGSADTQYF
TRBV7-3	TRBJ2-7	CASSRDRRVGEQYF
TRBV27	TRBJ1-4	CASSLSITTAEKLFF
TRBV30	TRBJ1-2	CAWNIQGALGHGYTF
TRBV4-2	TRBJ2-2	CASSLTRGPNAGELFF
TRBV14	TRBJ2-6	CASSAPTGPSNSGANVLTF
TRBV10-3	TRBJ2-7	CAIRPHEGQSSYEQYF
TRBV13	TRBJ1-2	CASSESPTGEYGYTF
TRBV5-6	TRBJ1-2	CASSPVGVGGGYTF
TRBV11-1	TRBJ2-7	CASSLPRTTVGEQYF
TRBV2	TRBJ2-3	CASSEEEGRWIDTQYF
TRBV6-6	TRBJ2-3	CASSYPVGLAGNTQYF
TRBV7-9	TRBJ2-3	CASSLGDRGVADTQYF
TRBV5-1	TRBJ1-4	CASSRQGWTNEKLFF
TRBV25-1	TRBJ2-5	CASSEYNRDRGETQYF
TRBV9	TRBJ2-2	CASSVGLSPGELFF
TRBV7-3	TRBJ2-5	CASSLGTGETQYF
TRBV6-1	TRBJ2-7	CASWGINYEQYF
TRBV7-8	TRBJ1-4	CASSLVRQGRGEKLFF
TRBV6-5	TRBJ2-7	CASSYSGEQYF
TRBV5-1	TRBJ1-2	CASSLVVRGGDGYTF
TRBV27	TRBJ2-3	CASSSFTAGGSDTQYF
TRBV29-1	TRBJ1-6	CSVVIPDSYNSPLHF
TRBV5-1	TRBJ2-7	CASSSTGWEQYF
TRBV5-5	TRBJ1-4	CASSPWGGASNEKLFF
TRBV28	TRBJ2-1	CASSWDRVRDEQFF
TRBV5-4	TRBJ1-2	CASSQESTGMNGYTF
TRBV4-1	TRBJ1-4	CASSQVQGRGEKLFF
TRBV30	TRBJ2-7	CARRAGHKQYF
TRBV6-6	TRBJ1-1	CASSPGQGGTQAFF
TRBV7-8	TRBJ2-2	CASKPTGTSGANTGELFF
TRBV7-3	TRBJ2-2	CASSRTGGANTGELFF
TRBV30	TRBJ1-6	CAWTRQGAAYNSPLHF
TRBV29-1	TRBJ2-7	CSVRPGISFFGSYEQYF
TRBV9	TRBJ2-3	CASSVDKTTDTQYF
TRBV30	TRBJ2-2	CAWSEREYGELFF
TRBV27	TRBJ1-6	CASSLGTRDSPLHF
TRBV5-6	TRBJ1-3	CASSWRSSGNTIYF
TRBV4-2	TRBJ1-3	CASSQDWRGGAGNTIYF
TRBV27	TRBJ2-3	CASSPEPSPRGTQYF
TRBV4-1	TRBJ1-1	CASSQADPGAPKAFF
TRBV23-1	TRBJ2-5	CASSQSRHEETQYF
TRBV30	TRBJ1-1	CAWRARVRDTEAFF
TRBV7-6	TRBJ1-5	CASSLGYEDQPQHF
TRBV7-2	TRBJ2-7	CASSLSFDGLADSYEQYF
TRBV6-5	TRBJ1-3	CASSYMGSPGNTIYF
TRBV2	TRBJ2-7	CASRQGAAYEQYF
TRBV27	TRBJ2-1	CASSPIQRSSYNEQFF
TRBV6-6	TRBJ1-1	CASSHGPWDTEAFF
TRBV2	TRBJ2-7	CASSTSGGSYEQYF